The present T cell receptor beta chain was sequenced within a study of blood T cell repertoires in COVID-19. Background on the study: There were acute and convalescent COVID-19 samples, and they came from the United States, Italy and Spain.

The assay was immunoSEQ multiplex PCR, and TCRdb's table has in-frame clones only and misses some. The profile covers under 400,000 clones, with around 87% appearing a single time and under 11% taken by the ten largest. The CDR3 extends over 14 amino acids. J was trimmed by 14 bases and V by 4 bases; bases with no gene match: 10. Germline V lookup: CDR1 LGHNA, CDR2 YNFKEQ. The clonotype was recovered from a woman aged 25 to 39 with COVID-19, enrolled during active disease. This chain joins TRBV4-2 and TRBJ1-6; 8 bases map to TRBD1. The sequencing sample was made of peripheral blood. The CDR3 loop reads CASSPTEDRVSLHF. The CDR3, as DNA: TGTGCCAGCAGCCCCACCGAGGACAGGGTTTCCCTCCACTTT.